This TCR beta chain was recovered during a study of control samples from healthy donors and cancer patients. TCRdb's copy holds only in-frame clones and misses some; the assay was immunoSEQ multiplex PCR. The repertoire holds 390,000 or so clones, with 90% as singletons. Trimming stripped 0 bases from V and 2 bases from J, with 10 bases between. Germline loops: CDR1 LNHNV, CDR2 YYDKDF (reference sequence). The CDR3 consists of 15 residues. The sequenced sample consisted of PBMCs. The TCR comes from a man aged 40-55 years with head and neck cancer. The chain joins TRBV15 to TRBJ1-1; D unclear. The CDR3 loop reads CATSRDKRINTEAFF. The CDR3 DNA reads as TGTGCCACCAGCAGAGATAAAAGGATTAACACTGAAGCTTTCTTT. Together with reference TRBV15 and TRBJ1-1, the CDR3 gives the full variable domain: DAMVIQNPRYQVTQFGKPVTLSCSQTLNHNVMYWYQQKSSQAPKLLFHYYDKDFNNEADTPDNFQSRRPNTSFCFLDIRSPGLGDTAMYLCATSRDKRINTEAFFGQGTRLTVV.